The 30 T cell receptor beta chains listed next were all sequenced from one sample in a study of shared clonotypes between healthy human individuals. Sequencing was performed with immunoSEQ multiplex PCR; in TCRdb, only in-frame clones are kept and a portion is missing. The sample records 2 million to 2.5 million clones, 80% to 95% being singletons. Sequenced input: naive CD4+ T cells from PBMCs. As for subset: CD45RA+ positively selected. These receptors came from a man younger than 35 in good health. Some clones in this sample may be carry-over from other donors' samples.

This chain uses TRBV7-7 with TRBJ2-1; D not certain. The CDR3 runs 16 residues. The germline V gene has CDR1 SSHAT and CDR2 FNYEAQ (reference sequence). With 0 bases removed from V and 0 bases from J, the gap between germline ends came to 9 bases. In DNA, the CDR3 is TGTGCCAGCAGCTTAGCGGTTGCTCCCTCCTACAATGAGCAGTTCTTC. Residues: CASSLAVAPSYNEQFF.

The chain recombines TRBV6-1 with TRBJ1-2; D gene unclear. V was trimmed by 4 bases and J by 4 bases, leaving 16 bases between them. Germline CDR1 and CDR2: MNHNS and SASEGT. The length of the CDR3 is 15 residues. CDR3 sequence reads: CASSVTETLGYGYTF. DNA for the CDR3: TGTGCCAGCAGTGTAACAGAGACATTAGGCTATGGCTACACCTTC.

The chain employs TRBV5-1 and TRBJ1-1; no clear D gene. Germline V CDR1 and CDR2: SGHRS, YFSETQ. Trimming shortened V by 3 bases and J by 3 bases, and 15 bases separated the two germline ends. CDR3 length: 15 amino acids. The CDR3, as DNA: TGCGCCAGCAGCTCCGAAACAGTTTCCTACACTGAAGCTTTCTTT. It is translated as CASSSETVSYTEAFF.

Concerning this clone: Other DNA sequences in this sample translate to the same CDR3. The chain links TRBV4-2 to TRBJ2-2; TRBD2 aligns across 10 bases. Germline values: CDR1 LGHNA, CDR2 YNFKEQ. Trimming removed 5 bases from V and 3 bases from J; junction bases left unmatched: 9. The CDR3 sequence is 17 residues long. The CDR3, as DNA: TGTGCCAGCAGCAGACGACTAGCGGGCGGGGACACCGGGGAGCTGTTTTTT. Amino acid sequence: CASSRRLAGGDTGELFF.

CDR3 protein: CASRGGQSYNSPLHF. CDR3 nucleotides: TGTGCCAGCAGGGGTGGACAGTCCTATAATTCACCCCTCCACTTT. The chain has TRBV2 and TRBJ1-6; D possibly corresponds to TRBD1 (6 bases). The V end lost 6 bases, the J end lost 1 base, and 10 bases lay between the germline ends. The CDR3 contains 15 residues. CDR1 and CDR2 from the germline V gene are SNHLY and FYNNEI.

The CDR3 coding sequence is TGTGCCAGCAGCTTAGAGTATAGGGTTCTGAACACTGAAGCTTTCTTT. It codes for CASSLEYRVLNTEAFF. The chain couples TRBV7-2 to TRBJ1-1; D is ambiguous. The CDR3 length is 16 residues. V was clipped by 1 base and J by 0 bases, with 12 bases between them. Per the germline V gene, CDR1 is SGHTA and CDR2 is FQGNSA.

The genes are TRBV11-2 and TRBJ1-4; tentatively, D is TRBD1 (6 bases). With 5 bases removed from V and 0 bases from J, the gap between germline ends came to 13 bases. The CDR3 has 16 amino acids. Germline loops: CDR1 SGHAT, CDR2 FQNNGV. CDR3 loop: CASSEGQTPTNEKLFF. CDR3 DNA: TGTGCCAGCAGCGAAGGACAGACACCAACTAATGAAAAACTGTTTTTT.

The CDR3 spells CASSTVGGGETQYF. CDR3 nucleotides: TGCGCCAGCAGTACGGTGGGCGGAGGGGAGACCCAGTACTTC. The chain is built from TRBV5-1 and TRBJ2-5; D perhaps matches TRBD2 (6 bases). This CDR3 spans 14 amino acids. V lost 5 bases, J lost 5 bases, and 16 bases lay in between. Per germline, CDR1 SGHRS and CDR2 YFSETQ.

The genes are TRBV19 and TRBJ1-3, with D uncertain. This CDR3 region has 15 residues. The V end was cut by 4 bases, the J end by 0 bases, with 10 bases between. Germline lookup yields CDR1 LNHDA and CDR2 SQIVND (reference sequence). This CDR3 reads CASSKVARSGNTIYF. As DNA, the CDR3 is TGTGCCAGTAGTAAGGTGGCCCGCTCTGGAAACACCATATATTTT.

The gene calls are TRBV7-2 and TRBJ1-4; D may be TRBD1 (6 bases). The CDR3 extends over 16 amino acids. Per germline, CDR1 SGHTA and CDR2 FQGNSA. The V and J ends lost 5 bases and 2 bases respectively, with 15 bases between them. CDR3 in amino acids: CASSPQGFLTNEKLFF. Written as DNA, the CDR3 is TGTGCCAGCAGCCCCCAGGGGTTTCTGACTAATGAAAAACTGTTTTTT. Together with reference TRBV7-2 and TRBJ1-4, the CDR3 gives the full variable domain: GAGVSQSPSNKVTEKGKDVELRCDPISGHTALYWYRQSLGQGLEFLIYFQGNSAPDKSGLPSDRFSAERTGGSVSTLTIQRTQQEDSAVYLCASSPQGFLTNEKLFFGSGTQLSVL.

CDR3: CASRAERGNYGYTF. The CDR3 nucleotides read TGTGCCAGTAGGGCCGAAAGGGGTAACTATGGCTACACCTTC. The chain carries TRBV19 and TRBJ1-2, with D tentatively TRBD1 (5 bases). Between the trimmed V and J ends, which lost 6 bases and 1 base, there was a span of 12 bases. Germline V gene data show CDR1 as LNHDA and CDR2 as SQIVND (reference sequence). The CDR3 covers 14 residues.

This clone was seen a few times. The gene calls are TRBV28 and TRBJ1-1; 10 nucleotides line up with TRBD1. CDR3 length equals 13 residues. Germline V gene sequence: CDR1 MDHEN, CDR2 SYDVKM. The trim removed 7 bases at V and 11 bases at J, leaving 10 bases unmatched. CDR3 in DNA: TGTGCCAGCACCCGGGGGACAGGGGTATGGGCTTTCTTT. This gives the protein CASTRGTGVWAFF.

The chain uses TRBV11-3 and TRBJ2-7, with D tentatively TRBD2 (6 bases). Trimming took off 5 bases at V and 6 bases at J, with 8 bases between the two ends. From germline, CDR1 is SGHNT and CDR2 YENEEA. This CDR3 is 11 amino acids long. CDR3 coding DNA: TGTGCCAGCAGCGACGGGGGCGAGCAGTACTTC. Translation gives CASSDGGEQYF.

CDR3 sequence (DNA): TGTGCCAGCAGCTCACTAAGGGGCTACGAGCAGTACTTC. This codes for CASSSLRGYEQYF. The chain joins TRBV7-8 to TRBJ2-7; a weak D match, TRBD1 (5 bases). Trimming stripped 4 bases from V and 3 bases from J, with 10 bases between. CDR3 size: 13 residues. CDR1 is SGHVS and CDR2 is FQNEAQ in the germline V gene.

This clone turned up a few times. The V gene is TRBV28, the J gene TRBJ2-2; tentative D call: TRBD1 (6 bases). V was shortened by 3 bases and J by 3 bases, with 11 bases between the two germline ends. The length of the CDR3 is 15 residues. Germline CDR1 and CDR2: MDHEN and SYDVKM. In nucleotides, the CDR3 is TGTGCCAGCAGTTTGGAGACAGGTTACACCGGGGAGCTGTTTTTT. Translated: CASSLETGYTGELFF.

The V and J genes are TRBV5-4 and TRBJ1-1; 11 bases agree with TRBD1. The CDR3 covers 16 residues. J lost 2 bases, V lost 4 bases, and 7 bases had no gene match. The germline CDR1 and CDR2 sequences are SGHNT and YYREEE (reference sequence). The CDR3 coding sequence is TGTGCCAGCAGCCGGGGACAGGGGGAAGGAAACACTGAAGCTTTCTTT. This codes for CASSRGQGEGNTEAFF.

This clone was counted between two and nine times. This chain joins TRBV20-1 and TRBJ1-1; no definite D call. Germline CDR1 DFQATT, CDR2 SNEGSKA (reference sequence). The CDR3 is 11 residues long. V dropped 1 base and J dropped 6 bases, with 6 bases sitting between them. The DNA of the CDR3 is TGCAGTGCTAGAGTCACAGCTGAAGCTTTCTTT. It specifies CSARVTAEAFF.

This clone was observed a single time. The J gene is TRBJ2-3, the V gene TRBV28; 8 positions match TRBD2. Trimming cost V 6 bases and J 0 bases; bases outside gene matches: 5. Germline values: CDR1 MDHEN, CDR2 SYDVKM. The CDR3 is 15 amino acids. Here the CDR3 reads CASRTGTRSTDTQYF. Written as DNA, the CDR3 is TGTGCCAGCAGGACCGGGACTAGAAGCACAGATACGCAGTATTTT.

This chain connects TRBV6-5 to TRBJ1-2; D unclear. Germline CDR1 and CDR2: MNHEY and SVGAGI. The CDR3 spans 13 residues. Trimming cost V 0 bases and J 1 base, with 3 bases left between them. The CDR3 region is CASSYSDNYGYTF. Here the CDR3 DNA reads TGTGCCAGCAGTTACTCCGATAACTATGGCTACACCTTC.

The genes are TRBV6-4 and TRBJ2-1; tentatively, D is TRBD2 (5 bases). Trimming cost V 4 bases and J 6 bases, with 16 bases left between them. There are 15 residues in the CDR3. From germline, CDR1 is MRHNA and CDR2 SNTAGT. The chain's CDR3 is CASSVPLAWVNEQFF. DNA for the CDR3: TGTGCCAGCAGTGTACCCCTAGCTTGGGTCAATGAGCAGTTCTTC.

The J gene is TRBJ2-3, the V gene TRBV19; 12 bases are a match to TRBD2. V was clipped by 6 bases and J by 4 bases; unmatched bases: 17. The germline V gene has CDR1 LNHDA and CDR2 SQIVND (reference sequence). The CDR3 is 19 residues long. CDR3 protein: CASSTPASGRAWIADTQYF. Written as DNA, the CDR3 is TGTGCCAGTAGCACCCCAGCTAGCGGGAGGGCCTGGATCGCAGATACGCAGTATTTT.

This chain uses TRBV27 with TRBJ2-7, with 8 bases aligning to TRBD1. Trimming removed 5 bases from V and 2 bases from J; junction bases left unmatched: 17. The CDR3 contains 18 residues. From germline, CDR1 is MNHEY and CDR2 SMNVEV (reference sequence). CDR3 DNA: TGTGCCAGCAGTCCCCTACTCTGGGGACAGGCCCCTACCTACGAGCAGTACTTC. This gives the protein CASSPLLWGQAPTYEQYF.

This sequence joins TRBV5-1 and TRBJ2-1, with D unclear. Trimming pared 0 bases from V and 4 bases from J, leaving 11 bases between. CDR1 and CDR2 (germline): SGHRS, YFSETQ. This CDR3 is 15 amino acids long. The CDR3 sequence is CASSLAASIYNEQFF. In DNA form, the CDR3 reads TGCGCCAGCAGCTTGGCCGCCAGTATTTACAATGAGCAGTTCTTC.

This sequence joins TRBV7-9 and TRBJ2-3; 8 nucleotides match TRBD2. Germline V gene data show CDR1 as SEHNR and CDR2 as FQNEAQ (reference sequence). V lost 3 bases, J lost 2 bases, and 1 base stayed unmatched. The CDR3 runs 14 residues. The CDR3 sequence: CASSFSGATDTQYF. CDR3 in DNA: TGTGCCAGCAGCTTTAGCGGGGCCACAGATACGCAGTATTTT.

The gene calls are TRBV27 and TRBJ2-3, with D maybe TRBD1 (5 bases). V was pared by 3 bases and J by 2 bases, with 12 bases between. The CDR3 sequence is 15 residues long. CDR1 and CDR2 from the germline V gene are MNHEY and SMNVEV (reference sequence). This chain's CDR3 is CASSLGLPLTDTQYF. In nucleotides, the CDR3 is TGTGCCAGCAGTTTGGGGCTGCCCCTCACAGATACGCAGTATTTT.

Details on this clone: Other nucleotide sequences in the sample specify the same CDR3. The chain has TRBV20-1 and TRBJ1-1, with unresolved D. Germline V gene sequence: CDR1 DFQATT, CDR2 SNEGSKA (reference sequence). V lost 0 bases and J lost 8, with 4 bases in between. The CDR3 sequence is 10 residues long. The chain's CDR3 is CSARDREAFF. CDR3 nucleotides: TGCAGTGCTAGAGACAGGGAAGCTTTCTTT.

The DNA for the CDR3 is TGTGCCAGCAGCAAGCGACGACTAGTTGTTTTTTACGAGCAGTACTTC. Protein sequence: CASSKRRLVVFYEQYF. The chain uses TRBV21-1 and TRBJ2-7; the D call of TRBD2 is as the table states it, not checked on the DNA. TRBV21-1 is designated a pseudogene. The CDR3 has 16 amino acids.

The chain links TRBV2 to TRBJ2-1, with D perhaps assigned TRBD1 or TRBD2 (5 bases each). This CDR3 is 14 amino acids long. Germline values: CDR1 SNHLY, CDR2 FYNNEI. The germline V and J ends were trimmed by 8 bases and 6 bases, with 17 bases remaining between them. This CDR3 reads CASRSNVGGNEQFF. CDR3 DNA: TGTGCCAGCCGCTCGAACGTTGGGGGCAATGAGCAGTTCTTC.

The chain couples TRBV7-2 to TRBJ2-2; 7 nucleotides match TRBD1. This CDR3 comprises 16 residues. The V and J ends lost 5 bases and 0 bases, in that order; junction bases with no gene match: 6. The germline V gene encodes CDR1 SGHTA and CDR2 FQGNSA. The CDR3 here is CASSLMGQPNTGELFF. In nucleotides, the CDR3 is TGTGCCAGCAGCCTAATGGGACAGCCGAACACCGGGGAGCTGTTTTTT.

This clone was detected only once. The V and J genes are TRBV28 and TRBJ2-1; TRBD2 matches at 7 bases. The CDR3 runs to 15 residues. Germline V gene data show CDR1 as MDHEN and CDR2 as SYDVKM. J gave up 5 bases and V 2 bases, and 6 bases lay outside the gene matches. CDR3 sequence reads: CASSLAGAVNNEQFF. CDR3 DNA: TGTGCCAGCAGTTTAGCGGGAGCGGTAAACAATGAGCAGTTCTTC.